The clone carrying this TCR beta chain was detected only a few times. The CDR3 has 16 residues. The germline CDR1 and CDR2 sequences are SQVTM and ANQGSEA. With 6 bases removed from V and 4 bases from J, the gap between germline ends came to 22 bases. This entry is derived from a study of T cells after yellow fever vaccination. UMIs and a universal primer site were added when TCR cDNA was made by 5'RACE template switching. From the 5' RACE reads, TCRdb called clonotypes with MiXCR, one entry per CDR3 protein. The sample includes some 160,000 distinct CDR3 sequences, around 9% seen only once; the top ten take 35% to 40%.

The sequences come from CD8+ T cells sorted from PBMCs, collected 45 days after the yellow fever booster vaccination. This receptor was identified in a man aged 18-30 years who received the YFV17D yellow fever vaccine. The J gene is TRBJ2-1, the V gene TRBV29-1; D gene ambiguous. The CDR3 here is CSVTLLRRTLYNEQFF. CDR3 in DNA: TGCAGCGTAACTTTACTACGACGGACCCTATACAATGAGCAGTTCTTC.